This T cell receptor (beta chain) was found in a study of blood T cell repertoires in COVID-19. Background on the study: Italy, Spain and the United States were the sources of the convalescent and acute COVID-19 samples. PBMCs, B-cell-depleted T cells, or T cells provided the cDNA or gDNA that made up the material.

Germline V lookup: CDR1 PRHDT, CDR2 FYEKMQ (reference sequence). The CDR3 covers 12 residues. The V end lost 4 bases, the J end lost 3 bases, and 6 bases lay between the germline ends. In the original workflow: Amplification from reference gene primers served as the basis for estimated nucleated cell counts. The protocol was immunoSEQ multiplex PCR, while the TCRdb copy is restricted to in-frame clones and leaves out a portion. V, J and clone size were drawn from that table, and D and trimming were deduced from the DNA. The sample contains about 100,000 clones, roughly 88% of which appear only once. This clone was picked up one time.

This receptor was taken from an elderly man with acute or convalescent COVID-19. The chain combines TRBV13 with TRBJ1-2; D is ambiguous. The sample was peripheral blood. The CDR3 loop reads CASSSRYYGYTF. The CDR3 region has the DNA TGTGCCAGCAGCTCCAGATACTATGGCTACACCTTC.